The 5 T cell receptor beta chains given below trace back to one sample, sequenced in a study of early T cells in non-severe SARS-CoV-2 infection. TCRdb re-called the 5' RACE reads through MiXCR, storing one row per CDR3 protein. Among approximately 21,000 distinct CDR3 sequences listed, less than 6.5% were seen once. Sequenced sample: whole blood. These receptors were obtained from an adult who was a healthcare worker with PCR-confirmed SARS-CoV-2 infection or an uninfected control (not recorded which).

In this sample, this clonotype turned up a few times. The gene calls are TRBV7-9 and TRBJ2-1; D may correspond to TRBD1 or TRBD2 (5 bases each). This CDR3 spans 15 amino acids. Germline CDR1 SEHNR, CDR2 FQNEAQ (reference sequence). The V end was cut by 3 bases, the J end by 6 bases, with 15 bases between. The CDR3 bases are TGTGCCAGCAGCTTGATCCTAGGGGACGGCAATGAGCAGTTCTTC. It is translated as CASSLILGDGNEQFF.

The chain's CDR3 is CSVRASGLGEQYF. CDR3 nucleotide sequence: TGCAGCGTTCGGGCTAGCGGCTTGGGGGAGCAGTACTTC. V usage is TRBV29-1 and J usage is TRBJ2-7; 7 nucleotides line up with TRBD2. CDR1 SQVTM and CDR2 ANQGSEA come from the germline V gene. This CDR3 contains 13 residues. The trim removed 5 bases at V and 7 bases at J, leaving 11 bases unmatched.

Ten or more counts support this clonotype. Here the CDR3 reads CASSLWNSLYEQYF. CDR3 sequence (DNA): TGTGCCAGCAGTTTATGGAACAGTCTATACGAGCAGTACTTC. This rearrangement joins TRBV28 to TRBJ2-7; D remains unclear. Trimming stripped 0 bases from V and 4 bases from J, with 10 bases between. The CDR3 runs 14 residues. Germline V CDR1 and CDR2: MDHEN, SYDVKM.

This clonotype was observed at least ten times. V is TRBV4-3 and J is TRBJ1-4; D unclear. Trimming took off 0 bases at V and 14 bases at J, with 13 bases between the two ends. This CDR3 is 13 amino acids long. Germline CDR1 reads LGHNA; CDR2 reads YSLEER. CDR3 DNA: TGCGCCAGCAGCCAAGATAACAAAGAACTGCTGTTTTTT. Translating gives CASSQDNKELLFF.

V usage is TRBV28 and J usage is TRBJ2-7, with 7 bases that match TRBD1. The germline V gene encodes CDR1 MDHEN and CDR2 SYDVKM. The CDR3 is 16 amino acids. V lost 5 bases and J lost 1; bases outside the gene matches: 11. For the CDR3, the DNA is TGTGCCAGCAGTACACACAGGGGTAGCGTTTCCTACGAGCAGTACTTC. Translation: CASSTHRGSVSYEQYF.